The present entry profiles one TCR beta chain with its context. TCRdb re-called the 5' RACE reads with MiXCR, one entry per CDR3 protein. Of 90,000 to 120,000 distinct CDR3 sequences listed, about an eighth were seen once; the top ten hold 35% to 40%. The V and J ends lost 5 bases and 5 bases, in that order; junction bases with no gene match: 13. The CDR3 has 16 residues. Germline loops: CDR1 SEHNR, CDR2 FQNEAQ (reference sequence). This sample was included in a study of T-cell memory formation after mild COVID-19. Sequencing used PBMCs or a T cell subset sorted from them (not recorded which). The sequence was collected from a man aged 18 to 29 who had mild COVID-19 (a few samples of this study predate the infection). Cell type and time point are not known. The V call is TRBV7-9, the J call TRBJ2-5; 8 bases align to TRBD1. The CDR3 DNA reads TGTGCCAGCAGCACCCTGCCCAGGGGGCCAGTCGAGACCCAGTACTTC. Its protein is CASSTLPRGPVETQYF.